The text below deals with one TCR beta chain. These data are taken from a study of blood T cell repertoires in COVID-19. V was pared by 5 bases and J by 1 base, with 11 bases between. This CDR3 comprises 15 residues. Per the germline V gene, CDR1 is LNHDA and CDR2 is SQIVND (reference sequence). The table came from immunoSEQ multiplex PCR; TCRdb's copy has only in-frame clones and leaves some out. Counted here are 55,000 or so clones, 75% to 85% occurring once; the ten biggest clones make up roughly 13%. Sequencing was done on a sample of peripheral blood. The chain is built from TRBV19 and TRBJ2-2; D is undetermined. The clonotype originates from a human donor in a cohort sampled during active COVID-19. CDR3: CASSFLRRNTGELFF. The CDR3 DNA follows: TGTGCCAGTAGTTTTTTGCGAAGGAACACCGGGGAGCTGTTTTTT.